Below, one T cell receptor (beta chain) is given with its context. The CDR3 contains 15 residues. The V end lost 3 bases, the J end lost 4 bases, and 15 bases lay between the germline ends. Germline loops: CDR1 MNHEY, CDR2 SVGAGI. The data were obtained in a study of blood T cell repertoires in COVID-19. The repertoire was sequenced with immunoSEQ multiplex PCR; TCRdb's copy has only in-frame clones and lacks some. In the table there are some 270,000 clones, roughly nine tenths of which are singletons. Sequencing input: peripheral blood. V usage is TRBV6-5 and J usage is TRBJ1-1; D remains ambiguous. The TCR originated in a man in his forties or fifties with acute or convalescent COVID-19. DNA of the CDR3: TGTGCCAGCAGTTATTCGGTAGGAGTAATCACTGAAGCTTTCTTT. Its translation is CASSYSVGVITEAFF.